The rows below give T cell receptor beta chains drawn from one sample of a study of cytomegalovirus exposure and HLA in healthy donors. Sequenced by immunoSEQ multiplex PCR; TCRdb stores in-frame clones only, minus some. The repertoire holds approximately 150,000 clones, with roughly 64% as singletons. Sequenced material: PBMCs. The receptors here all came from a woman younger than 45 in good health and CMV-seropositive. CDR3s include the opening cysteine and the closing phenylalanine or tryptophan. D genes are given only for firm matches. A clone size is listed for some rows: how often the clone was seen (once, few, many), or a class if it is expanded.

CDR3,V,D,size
CASSPGLAGGPMGETQYF,TRBV5-1,TRBD2,NA
CASSYRAGRNTEAFF,TRBV6-5,NA,NA
CASSVTGGEEEQYF,TRBV5-1,TRBD1,NA
CAWSSGNSGNTIYF,TRBV30,NA,NA
CASSSGWLAQHF,TRBV7-9,NA,NA
CASSENGGTYQETQYF,TRBV2,NA,NA
CASSRRGQVQETQYF,TRBV4-1,TRBD1,NA
CASSLYDRESYEQYF,TRBV27,TRBD1,NA
CASGQGLNQPQHF,TRBV6-5,TRBD1,NA
CASSLGGDTEAFF,TRBV5-4,NA,NA
CASSSPSGGAYEQFF,TRBV6-5,TRBD2,NA
CASSELRGKANLPLHF,TRBV2,NA,NA
CATSRDLGLPKNIQYF,TRBV15,NA,NA
CASSPTIGLNEKLFF,TRBV11-3,NA,few
CASCWTGNNSPLHF,TRBV5-1,TRBD1,NA
CASSLPGVNNSPLHF,TRBV28,NA,few
CASSYYRLAGESGELFF,TRBV5-6,TRBD2,NA
CASSPQGQVGEKLFF,TRBV9,TRBD1,few
CASSRSGGVSTTQYF,TRBV7-6,NA,NA
CAISEGKGAYGYTF,TRBV10-3,TRBD1,few
CASSWRDRENGELFF,TRBV5-6,TRBD1,NA
CASSSLSPGEKLFF,TRBV13,NA,NA
CAISGWSQGETQYF,TRBV10-3,NA,NA
CASSRGITEAFF,TRBV6-1,NA,NA
CASSLEAADNTEAFF,TRBV11-3,NA,few
CASSVWTSKSTDTQYF,TRBV9,TRBD2,few
CASSSTGQGTDTQYF,TRBV28,TRBD1,once
CASSAGGVNRETQYF,TRBV2,TRBD2,few
CASSHTFRQGTYEQYF,TRBV23-1,NA,NA
CASSPPRDRVGKNIQYF,TRBV25-1,TRBD1,NA
CASSPLAGSYEQYF,TRBV18,TRBD2,NA
CASSLARGTQYF,TRBV28,NA,few
CASSQVVGGTILQETQYF,TRBV4-1,TRBD2,once
CASSRDRGNEQFF,TRBV6-1,TRBD1,NA
CASSSPGLAQDTQYF,TRBV6-5,TRBD2,NA
CASSAGWPGADTQYF,TRBV2,NA,NA
CASSPMAGRETQYF,TRBV18,TRBD2,once
CSVTQGADTQYF,TRBV29-1,TRBD1,once
CASSLEGLAGGEQFF,TRBV7-2,TRBD2,NA
CASSLLAGGTSAGELFF,TRBV7-2,TRBD2,NA
CASSLGPSGGSQETQYF,TRBV7-7,TRBD2,NA
CASSDLMTGTYEQYF,TRBV2,NA,NA
CASSPRQGLSYEQYF,TRBV18,NA,NA
CASSVQGTVNQPQHF,TRBV2,TRBD1,once
CASSLFRQTSTDTQYF,TRBV5-6,NA,NA
CASSLGQGMGYTF,TRBV5-1,TRBD1,NA
CASSFPRQQGTQYF,TRBV5-4,NA,NA
CASSIGGAQYF,TRBV19,TRBD2,NA
CASSLWDTSYEQYF,TRBV5-1,NA,NA
CASSSGFSYGYTF,TRBV28,NA,NA
CAWWLGGEQYF,TRBV30,NA,NA
CASSATRQGPSGGTF,TRBV9,TRBD1,NA